This T cell receptor beta chain came from a study of early T cells in non-severe SARS-CoV-2 infection. This clonotype was counted many times. Trimming took off 6 bases at V and 8 bases at J, with 14 bases between the two ends. CDR3 size: 12 residues. Germline V lookup: CDR1 DFQATT, CDR2 SNEGSKA (reference sequence). TCRdb fed the 5' RACE reads into MiXCR, producing one record per CDR3 protein. The table records about 90,000 distinct CDR3 sequences, over 9.5% of them present only once. The starting material was whole blood, obtained at baseline. The source is an adult who was a healthcare worker with PCR-confirmed SARS-CoV-2 infection or an uninfected control (not recorded which). The chain carries TRBV20-1 and TRBJ2-1; D is uncertain. The CDR3 protein is CSAGFWADEQFF. Here the CDR3 DNA reads TGCAGTGCAGGCTTCTGGGCTGATGAGCAGTTCTTC.